This TCR beta chain was sequenced for a study of blood T cell repertoires in COVID-19. Across the whole study: There were acute and convalescent COVID-19 samples, and they came from the United States, Italy and Spain. PBMCs, B-cell-depleted T cells, or T cells were the source of the cDNA or gDNA that made up the material.

This clone has more than one count but fewer than ten. The CDR3 runs 13 residues. Trimming removed 5 bases at V and 5 bases at J, with 12 bases between. CDR1 is SEHNR, CDR2 FQNEAQ, per germline (reference sequence). Per the original methods: The authors estimated nucleated cell counts from reference gene primer amplification. Measured with immunoSEQ multiplex PCR; TCRdb has only the in-frame clones, and not every one. That table furnishes V, J and clone size, whereas the DNA furnished D and trimming. The sample yields fewer than 200,000 clones, approximately 87% seen once. This clonotype was obtained from an older man with active or convalescent COVID-19. The V gene is TRBV7-9, the J gene TRBJ1-1, with D unresolved. Sequencing was done on a sample of peripheral blood. The CDR3 sequence is CASSLLERTEAFF. In DNA, the CDR3 is TGTGCCAGCAGCCTTTTAGAGAGAACTGAAGCTTTCTTT.